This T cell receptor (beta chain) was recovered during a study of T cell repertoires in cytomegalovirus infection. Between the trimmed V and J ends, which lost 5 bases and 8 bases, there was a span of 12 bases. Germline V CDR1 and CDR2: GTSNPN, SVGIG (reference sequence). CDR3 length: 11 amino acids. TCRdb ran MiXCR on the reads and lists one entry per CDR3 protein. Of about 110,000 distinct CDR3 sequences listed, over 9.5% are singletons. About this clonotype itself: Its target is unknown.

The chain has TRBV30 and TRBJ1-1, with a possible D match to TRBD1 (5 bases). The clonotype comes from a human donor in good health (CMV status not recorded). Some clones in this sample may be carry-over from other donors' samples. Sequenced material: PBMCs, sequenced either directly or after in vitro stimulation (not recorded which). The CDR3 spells CAWRGDGEAFF. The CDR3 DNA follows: TGTGCCTGGCGGGGGGACGGGGAAGCTTTCTTT.